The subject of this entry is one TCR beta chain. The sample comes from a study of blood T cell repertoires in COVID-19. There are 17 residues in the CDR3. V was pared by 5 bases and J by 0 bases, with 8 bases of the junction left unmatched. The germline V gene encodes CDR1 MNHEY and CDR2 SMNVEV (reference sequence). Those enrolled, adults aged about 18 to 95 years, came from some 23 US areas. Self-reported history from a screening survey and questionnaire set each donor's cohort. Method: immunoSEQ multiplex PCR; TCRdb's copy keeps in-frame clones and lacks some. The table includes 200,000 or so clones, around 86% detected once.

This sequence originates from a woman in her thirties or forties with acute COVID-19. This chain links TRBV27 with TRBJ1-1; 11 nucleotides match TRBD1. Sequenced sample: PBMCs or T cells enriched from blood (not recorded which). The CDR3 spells CASSLGTGGPMNTEAFF. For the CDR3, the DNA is TGTGCCAGCAGTCTCGGGACAGGGGGTCCCATGAACACTGAAGCTTTCTTT.